This record covers a single TCR beta chain. Its antigen is as yet unknown. The PCR used 60 Vbeta and 13 Jbeta primers. Produced via immunoSEQ multiplex PCR; TCRdb's table is partial and in-frame only. Of roughly 120,000 clones listed, roughly 80% are singletons. The sample belongs to a study of cytomegalovirus exposure and HLA in healthy donors. Study-level results: The study listed some 160 cytomegalovirus-associated TCR beta chains. Available immune exposure information was restricted to CMV serostatus only.

CDR1 and CDR2 from the germline V gene are LGHNA and YSLEER. The CDR3 totals 16 residues. V gave up 0 bases and J gave up 5 bases; unmatched junction bases: 5. Sequences were obtained from PBMCs. This rearrangement joins TRBV4-3 to TRBJ2-1; 9 bases are a match to TRBD2. This TCR came from a woman aged 35 to 49 in good health and CMV-seropositive. CDR3 loop: CASSQDLVAGDNEQFF. The CDR3 DNA is TGCGCCAGCAGCCAAGATCTGGTAGCGGGAGACAATGAGCAGTTCTTC.